This T cell receptor (beta chain) was identified in a study of tumor and adjacent non-tumor tissue in lung cancer. Background on the study: Samples averaged approximately 3.9 million productive TCRbeta reads each. Study observations and caveats: Normal lung showed higher cumulative top 100 clone frequency than tumor. Shorter survival was associated with higher TCR diversity in tumors.

This sample's RNA came from whole unsorted tissue. The normal lung tissue was taken more than 3 cm from the tumor edge. Between August and November 2014, newly diagnosed, chemotherapy-naive lung cancer patients underwent thoracic surgery in China. Germline assignment: CDR1 MRHNA and CDR2 SNTAGT. This CDR3 comprises 13 residues. Details on this clonotype: Antigen unknown. An end of the junction differs from the germline gene, which may be a read error.

The library came from three nested PCR rounds adapted from ARM-PCR protocols. Each CDR3 protein is one row after TCRdb ran MiXCR on the multiplex PCR reads. The table has about 86,000 distinct CDR3 sequences, 76% seen once. This clonotype was obtained from a woman aged 50 to 60 with non-small cell lung cancer. The chain links TRBV6-4 to TRBJ1-5; unclear D gene. Sequenced sample: distant non-tumor lung tissue. This chain's CDR3 is CARSEGSNQPQHF. CDR3 bases: TGTGCCAGGAGTGAGGGTAGCAATCAGCCCCAGCATTTT.